The clone carrying this T cell receptor (beta chain) is a singleton in its sample. Its antigen is unknown. V was shortened by 2 bases and J by 2 bases, with 7 bases between the two germline ends. Germline V gives CDR1 ENHRY, CDR2 SYGVKD. The CDR3 has 15 amino acids. This entry belongs to a study of cytotoxic CD8 clonotypes in ibrutinib-treated CLL. Study at large: Partial response occurred in approximately 25 patients and complete response in 2; at median approximately 68 months, about 14 remained remitted and approximately 12 progressed.

The study, taken as a whole, reports: The study found public clonotypes uncommon, contracting or stable on treatment. The study sampled sustained-remission and progressing patients at different times.

Clones were sequenced by immunoSEQ multiplex PCR, and TCRdb holds only the in-frame ones, with some missing. The repertoire holds more than 75,000 clones, with 75% to 80% as singletons. This material consisted of PBMCs, taken after 24 months of ibrutinib treatment. The sequence derives from a human donor with chronic lymphocytic leukemia. The chain uses TRBV10-3 and TRBJ2-6; D remains unclear. CDR3 amino acids: CAISETWTGANVLTF. Written as DNA, the CDR3 is TGTGCCATCAGTGAGACATGGACTGGGGCCAACGTCCTGACTTTC.